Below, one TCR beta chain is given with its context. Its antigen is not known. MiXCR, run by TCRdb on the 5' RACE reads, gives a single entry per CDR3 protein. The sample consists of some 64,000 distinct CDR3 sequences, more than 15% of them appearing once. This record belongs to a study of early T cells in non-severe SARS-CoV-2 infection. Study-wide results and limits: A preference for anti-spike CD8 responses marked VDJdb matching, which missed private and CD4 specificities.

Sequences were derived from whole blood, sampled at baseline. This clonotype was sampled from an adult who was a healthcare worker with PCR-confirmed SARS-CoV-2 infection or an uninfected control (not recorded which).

The CDR3: CASSQEQGEDYEQYF. The CDR3 DNA follows: TGCGCCAGCAGCCAAGAACAGGGGGAGGACTACGAGCAGTACTTC. The chain combines TRBV4-3 with TRBJ2-7; TRBD1 aligns across 8 bases. Per the germline V gene, CDR1 is LGHNA and CDR2 is YSLEER. V was pared by 0 bases and J by 3 bases, with 4 bases of the junction left unmatched. This CDR3 has 15 amino acids.